The 31 T cell receptor beta chains given below trace back to one sample, sequenced in a study of long-term antiretroviral therapy in people with HIV. At the survey level, the v3.0 immunoSEQ assay was run. Assay: immunoSEQ multiplex PCR; the TCRdb copy retains only in-frame clones and omits some. The sample has tens of thousands of clones, 65% to 90% seen once. Here the sequenced sample was unsorted PBMCs, taken 0.3 years after starting antiretroviral therapy. Source of these receptors: a man younger than 35 with HIV.

The chain links TRBV5-1 to TRBJ2-7, with D perhaps matching TRBD2 (6 bases). Per germline, CDR1 SGHRS and CDR2 YFSETQ. The CDR3 is made up of 14 amino acids. V lost 0 bases, J lost 6 bases, and 13 bases lay in between. CDR3 bases: TGCGCCAGCAGCTTGGCCGGGACTCCGCCCGAGCAGTACTTC. Residues: CASSLAGTPPEQYF.

The chain uses TRBV6-1 and TRBJ1-4; 7 bases fit TRBD1. Per the germline V gene, CDR1 is MNHNS and CDR2 is SASEGT. The CDR3 spans 17 residues. J lost 5 bases, V lost 2 bases, and 11 bases had no gene match. The CDR3 coding sequence is TGTGCCAGCAGTGAATGGGGAGGGGGCGCGAAAAATGAAAAACTGTTTTTT. It translates to CASSEWGGGAKNEKLFF.

This chain connects TRBV7-9 to TRBJ1-1; D is perhaps TRBD1 (5 bases). CDR1 SEHNR and CDR2 FQNEAQ come from the germline V gene (reference sequence). The CDR3 length is 15 residues. V lost 5 bases to trimming and J lost 1 base, with 14 bases between them. The CDR3 loop reads CASSPTDGTNTEAFF. In nucleotides, the CDR3 is TGTGCCAGCAGCCCCACGGACGGGACGAACACTGAAGCTTTCTTT.

The chain links TRBV5-1 to TRBJ2-7, with 10 bases identical to TRBD1. This CDR3 is built from 17 residues. The germline gives CDR1 SGHRS, CDR2 YFSETQ. V shed 3 bases, J shed 2 bases, and the junction held 11 bases outside the gene matches. The CDR3 DNA reads TGCGCCAGCAGCTGGGGGACAGGGGACGGTTTTCCCTACGAGCAGTACTTC. Its protein product is CASSWGTGDGFPYEQYF.

The rearrangement links TRBV29-1 to TRBJ2-1; 14 nucleotides line up with TRBD2. The CDR3 consists of 14 residues. J gave up 7 bases and V 7 bases, and 6 bases lay outside the gene matches. Looked up from germline, CDR1 is SQVTM and CDR2 is ANQGSEA. The DNA of the CDR3 is TGCAGCGGGAAGACTAGCGGGGGGGGTAATGAGCAGTTCTTC. Its protein product is CSGKTSGGGNEQFF.

This chain's CDR3 is CASSLGLAGPETQYF. CDR3 bases: TGTGCCAGCAGCCTCGGACTAGCGGGGCCAGAGACCCAGTACTTC. The chain uses TRBV7-9 and TRBJ2-5; TRBD2 agrees at 12 bases. This CDR3 region has 15 residues. V trimming: 5 bases; J trimming: 4 bases; junction bases outside the gene matches: 5. Germline V gene data show CDR1 as SEHNR and CDR2 as FQNEAQ (reference sequence). The full variable domain, its missing parts supplied by reference TRBV7-9 and TRBJ2-5, is DTGVSQNPRHKITKRGQNVTFRCDPISEHNRLYWYRQTLGQGPEFLTYFQNEAQLEKSRLLSDRFSAERPKGSFSTLEIQRTEQGDSAMYLCASSLGLAGPETQYFGPGTRLLVL.

This clone was seen once. This chain's CDR3 is CASSPHPGQGRATNEKLFF. The CDR3 nucleotides are TGTGCCAGCAGCCCGCACCCGGGACAGGGAAGAGCAACTAATGAAAAACTGTTTTTT. The chain employs TRBV11-2 and TRBJ1-4, with TRBD1 identical over 9 bases. This CDR3 region has 19 residues. The germline V gene has CDR1 SGHAT and CDR2 FQNNGV. After removal of 5 bases from V and 0 bases from J, the junction contained 13 bases not matched to a gene. Looking up the rest from reference TRBV11-2 and TRBJ1-4 gives the full variable domain: EAGVAQSPRYKIIEKRQSVAFWCNPISGHATLYWYQQILGQGPKLLIQFQNNGVVDDSQLPKDRFSAERLKGVDSTLKIQPAKLEDSAVYLCASSPHPGQGRATNEKLFFGSGTQLSVL.

The genes are TRBV10-3 and TRBJ1-6, with D unresolved. Trimming removed 3 bases at V and 3 bases at J, with 9 bases between. The CDR3 runs to 15 residues. Germline values: CDR1 ENHRY, CDR2 SYGVKD. The CDR3 is CAISDAQNYNSPLHF. DNA of the CDR3: TGTGCCATCAGTGATGCTCAGAACTATAATTCACCCCTCCACTTT.

The genes are TRBV15 and TRBJ2-3; tentatively, D is TRBD2 (7 bases). Trimming took 0 bases from V and 5 from J, leaving 12 bases between them. The CDR3 spans 15 residues. Germline V gene data show CDR1 as LNHNV and CDR2 as YYDKDF (reference sequence). CDR3 nucleotide sequence: TGTGCCACCAGCAGAGAAGGGGGGGCGGGAGATACGCAGTATTTT. Its protein product is CATSREGGAGDTQYF.

CDR3 DNA sequence: TGTGCCAGCAGCCAAGCAGCTCTAGCGGGAGGGGGTGATACGCAGTATTTT. Protein: CASSQAALAGGGDTQYF. V gene TRBV4-2 combines with J gene TRBJ2-3; TRBD2 aligns across 12 bases. The germline V gene encodes CDR1 LGHNA and CDR2 YNFKEQ. The CDR3 covers 17 residues. With V trimmed by 1 base and J by 6 bases, 8 bases remained unmatched.

The chain links TRBV6-5 to TRBJ1-2; no reliable D call. The CDR3 is 14 residues long. CDR1 MNHEY and CDR2 SVGAGI come from the germline V gene. The ends were cut back, 5 bases at V and 2 bases at J, with 12 bases in the middle. The CDR3 is CASSRPGLNYGYTF. CDR3 DNA: TGTGCCAGCAGTCGACCCGGACTAAACTATGGCTACACCTTC.

The chain has TRBV4-1 and TRBJ2-7; D is ambiguous. Germline V gene sequence: CDR1 MGHRA, CDR2 YSYEKL. The germline V and J ends were trimmed by 0 bases and 3 bases, with 12 bases remaining between them. The CDR3 spans 15 residues. The CDR3: CASSQDLVGHYEQYF. The CDR3 region has the DNA TGCGCCAGCAGCCAAGATCTAGTGGGTCACTACGAGCAGTACTTC.

This chain links TRBV27 with TRBJ2-3, with D perhaps matching TRBD2 (5 bases). The germline V gene has CDR1 MNHEY and CDR2 SMNVEV (reference sequence). CDR3 length: 16 amino acids. V was trimmed by 1 base and J by 0 bases, leaving 11 bases between them. The CDR3 DNA reads as TGTGCCAGCAGTTTATGGAGCGGAGCTAGCACAGATACGCAGTATTTT. It specifies CASSLWSGASTDTQYF.

The chain combines TRBV7-9 with TRBJ2-1, with D unresolved. The V gene lost 5 bases and the J gene lost 5 bases, with 16 bases spanning the gap. Germline loops: CDR1 SEHNR, CDR2 FQNEAQ (reference sequence). The CDR3 runs to 15 residues. The CDR3, as DNA: TGTGCCAGCAGCCCCGCTTTATCGGGCGACAATGAGCAGTTCTTC. Encoded protein: CASSPALSGDNEQFF.

The rearrangement joins TRBV27 to TRBJ1-4; D is unclear. Trimming stripped 5 bases from V and 7 bases from J, with 14 bases between. The CDR3 loop spans 14 amino acids. Germline CDR1 and CDR2: MNHEY and SMNVEV (reference sequence). CDR3 residues: CASSPRGFSEKLFF. DNA for the CDR3: TGTGCCAGCAGTCCGAGAGGGTTTAGTGAAAAACTGTTTTTT. Combining the CDR3 with reference TRBV27 and TRBJ1-4 gives the whole variable domain EAQVTQNPRYLITVTGKKLTVTCSQNMNHEYMSWYRQDPGLGLRQIYYSMNVEVTDKGDVPEGYKVSRKEKRNFPLILESPSPNQTSLYFCASSPRGFSEKLFFGSGTQLSVL.

The chain is built from TRBV10-3 and TRBJ1-2; 8 bases line up with TRBD1. The length of the CDR3 is 15 residues. The J segment lost 3 bases and the V segment lost 4 bases, leaving 7 bases of the junction unmatched. The germline CDR1 and CDR2 sequences are ENHRY and SYGVKD. DNA of the CDR3: TGTGCCATCAGTGTTGGACAGGGAACCTACTATGGCTACACCTTC. Protein sequence: CAISVGQGTYYGYTF.

The chain is built from TRBV6-6 and TRBJ1-1, with D unclear. This CDR3 is built from 12 residues. CDR1 and CDR2 (germline): MNHNY, SVGAGI (reference sequence). V was trimmed by 6 bases and J by 7 bases, leaving 12 bases between them. The CDR3 loop reads CASRFSHSEAFF. CDR3 sequence (DNA): TGTGCCAGCAGATTCTCCCACAGTGAAGCTTTCTTT.

The V and J genes are TRBV7-2 and TRBJ1-1; D gene uncertain. Germline assignment: CDR1 SGHTA and CDR2 FQGNSA. The CDR3 contains 14 residues. The V end was cut by 2 bases, the J end by 5 bases, with 12 bases between. CDR3 DNA: TGTGCCAGCAGCTTAAGCGCCCTCGGAACTGAAGCTTTCTTT. The encoded protein is CASSLSALGTEAFF.

The chain recombines TRBV9 with TRBJ2-3, with a possible D match to TRBD1 (7 bases). Germline V CDR1 and CDR2: SGDLS, YYNGEE. The CDR3 consists of 14 residues. V was shortened by 6 bases and J by 4 bases, with 15 bases between the two germline ends. The chain's CDR3 is CASTQGGPADTQYF. For the CDR3, the DNA is TGTGCCAGCACGCAGGGGGGTCCCGCAGATACGCAGTATTTT.

The J gene is TRBJ1-3, the V gene TRBV5-6; 12 bases agree with TRBD1. The CDR3 contains 14 residues. Looked up from germline, CDR1 is SGHDT and CDR2 is YYEEEE. V shed 4 bases, J shed 8 bases, and the junction held 4 bases outside the gene matches. Here the CDR3 reads CASSGDRGRYTIYF. The CDR3 DNA is TGTGCCAGCAGCGGGGACAGGGGGCGATACACCATATATTTT.

V gene TRBV5-1 combines with J gene TRBJ2-3; 7 bases align to TRBD1. J was trimmed by 0 bases and V by 7 bases; bases with no gene match: 8. Germline V gene lookup returns CDR1 SGHRS and CDR2 YFSETQ. The CDR3 is 15 residues long. The CDR3 sequence is CASQETGLSTDTQYF. CDR3 in DNA: TGCGCCAGCCAAGAGACAGGGCTTAGCACAGATACGCAGTATTTT.

The rearrangement uses TRBV4-2 and TRBJ2-1; TRBD2 matches 7 bases. Germline V CDR1 and CDR2: LGHNA, YNFKEQ. With 6 bases clipped from V and 10 bases from J, the junction kept 9 bases outside the gene matches. The CDR3 is 13 residues long. CDR3: CASRVPTSAEQFF. The CDR3 region has the DNA TGTGCCAGCAGGGTTCCTACTAGCGCGGAGCAGTTCTTC.

The chain couples TRBV4-2 to TRBJ2-1; 10 bases align to TRBD2. The CDR3 totals 15 residues. V shed 4 bases, J shed 9 bases, and the junction held 9 bases outside the gene matches. The germline V gene has CDR1 LGHNA and CDR2 YNFKEQ. CDR3 nucleotide sequence: TGTGCCAGCAGCCGAGAAGCGGGGGGGCTTGGTGAGCAGTTCTTC. This gives the protein CASSREAGGLGEQFF.

This clone was observed a single time. V usage is TRBV6-4 and J usage is TRBJ2-3; D ambiguous. Germline CDR1 and CDR2: MRHNA and SNTAGT. The CDR3 totals 15 residues. The V end lost 4 bases, the J end lost 0 bases, and 11 bases lay between the germline ends. CDR3 sequence reads: CASSVTAASTDTQYF. The DNA of the CDR3 is TGTGCCAGCAGTGTCACGGCAGCTAGCACAGATACGCAGTATTTT.

V and J are TRBV11-2 and TRBJ1-1; D may be TRBD1 (6 bases). CDR3 length: 14 amino acids. V lost 5 bases to trimming and J lost 4 bases, with 14 bases between them. Germline CDR1 and CDR2: SGHAT and FQNNGV. CDR3 sequence: CASSQSTGATEAFF. Written as DNA, the CDR3 is TGTGCCAGCAGCCAATCCACGGGGGCCACTGAAGCTTTCTTT.

The chain combines TRBV2 with TRBJ2-2; 9 positions agree with TRBD1. This CDR3 contains 13 residues. The V gene's germline CDR1 is SNHLY and CDR2 FYNNEI. V gave up 9 bases and J gave up 6 bases; unmatched junction bases: 5. As DNA, the CDR3 is TGTGCCAGTCCCGGACAGGGGTCCGGGGAGCTGTTTTTT. Translated: CASPGQGSGELFF.

The chain combines TRBV29-1 with TRBJ2-2; D unresolved. Germline V gene lookup returns CDR1 SQVTM and CDR2 ANQGSEA. V lost 4 bases to trimming and J lost 13 bases, with 13 bases between them. The CDR3 loop spans 11 amino acids. The CDR3 DNA is TGCAGCGTTGGAGTAGGTAACGGGCTGTTTTTT. Protein product: CSVGVGNGLFF.

The V gene is TRBV2, the J gene TRBJ1-1; 7 positions agree with TRBD1. CDR1 SNHLY and CDR2 FYNNEI come from the germline V gene. The CDR3 is 14 residues long. Trimming cost V 7 bases and J 1 base; bases outside gene matches: 6. Here the CDR3 DNA reads TGTGCCAGCAATAACTACAGGGGGAACACTGAAGCTTTCTTT. Protein sequence: CASNNYRGNTEAFF.

Here the CDR3 DNA reads TGTGCCTGGAGTGTACACAGCTATAATTCACCCCTCCACTTT. Residues: CAWSVHSYNSPLHF. The chain employs TRBV30 and TRBJ1-6; no definite D call. Between the trimmed V and J ends, which lost 0 bases and 3 bases, there was a span of 6 bases. The CDR3 length is 14 residues. The germline CDR1 and CDR2 sequences are GTSNPN and SVGIG (reference sequence).

CDR3 sequence reads: CASSPGTSGSTKNIQYF. For the CDR3, the DNA is TGTGCCAGCTCACCAGGGACTAGCGGGAGCACGAAAAACATTCAGTACTTC. The chain employs TRBV18 and TRBJ2-4; TRBD2 aligns across 14 bases. J gave up 4 bases and V 2 bases, and 4 bases lay outside the gene matches. Per the germline V gene, CDR1 is KGHSH and CDR2 is LQKENI. The CDR3 sequence is 17 residues long.

The rearrangement joins TRBV7-8 to TRBJ2-6; no clear D. Trimming took 1 base from V and 0 from J, leaving 7 bases between them. This CDR3 is built from 16 residues. CDR1 SGHVS and CDR2 FQNEAQ come from the germline V gene. For the CDR3, the DNA is TGTGCCAGCAGCTTAGTCCCAGGCTCTGGGGCCAACGTCCTGACTTTC. It codes for CASSLVPGSGANVLTF.